These 10 T cell receptor beta chains share one sample of origin, sequenced in a study of T cell changes during pregnancy in multiple sclerosis (dated by TCRdb to the late 2010s). The protocol used for the library was the immunoSEQ multiplex PCR assay. In its TCRdb copy, this immuneACCESS table keeps in-frame sequences only and misses some clones. Where compared with another copy, unresolved V genes explain less than half of these, and the others have no known cause. Within this sample are 45,000 to 50,000 clones, with 92% of them counted one time only. The ten largest clones capture 0.37% of the sample. Here the sequenced sample was CD4+ T cells from peripheral blood mononuclear cells, taken in the second trimester of pregnancy. These TCRs come from a female donor in good health, enrolled as a control in a pregnancy study.

The chain links TRBV7-9 to TRBJ1-1; tentative D call: TRBD1 (5 bases). The CDR3 is 15 residues long. Trimming took off 5 bases at V and 4 bases at J, with 17 bases between the two ends. Germline V gives CDR1 SEHNR, CDR2 FQNEAQ (reference sequence). The CDR3 region is CASSREGRAGTEAFF. As DNA, the CDR3 is TGTGCCAGCAGCCGAGAGGGGAGGGCCGGCACTGAAGCTTTCTTT.

The chain has TRBV18 and TRBJ2-5; 12 nucleotides agree with TRBD2. Trimming at V came to 4 bases and at J to 7 bases, leaving 4 bases not matched to a gene. This CDR3 is 14 amino acids long. CDR1 and CDR2 from the germline V gene are KGHSH and LQKENI. The CDR3 region is CASSRTSGDGTQYF. CDR3 coding DNA: TGTGCCAGCTCACGGACTAGCGGGGATGGGACCCAGTACTTC.

The J gene is TRBJ2-7, the V gene TRBV19; 7 bases are shared with TRBD2. Germline lookup yields CDR1 LNHDA and CDR2 SQIVND (reference sequence). The CDR3 is made up of 15 amino acids. V lost 1 base and J lost 3; bases outside the gene matches: 6. The CDR3 loop is CASSIVAGTRYEQYF. The CDR3 coding sequence is TGTGCCAGTAGTATAGTAGCGGGTACCCGCTACGAGCAGTACTTC.

This chain joins TRBV6-5 and TRBJ2-2; 8 positions agree with TRBD1. This CDR3 has 14 residues. CDR1 MNHEY and CDR2 SVGAGI come from the germline V gene. The J segment lost 6 bases and the V segment lost 6 bases, leaving 6 bases of the junction unmatched. CDR3: CASRGQGGAGELFF. Written as DNA, the CDR3 is TGTGCCAGCAGAGGACAGGGAGGAGCCGGGGAGCTGTTTTTT.

J is TRBJ1-1 and V is TRBV18; D unclear. Trimming shortened V by 3 bases and J by 0 bases, and 11 bases separated the two germline ends. Germline-derived CDR1 and CDR2 are KGHSH and LQKENI. CDR3 length equals 15 residues. The CDR3 reads CASSPSGKMNTEAFF. In DNA, the CDR3 is TGTGCCAGCTCACCTTCGGGGAAGATGAACACTGAAGCTTTCTTT.

This clone has only one observation. This chain uses TRBV5-6 with TRBJ2-4; D may be TRBD1 (6 bases). The CDR3 consists of 13 residues. The ends were cut back, 5 bases at V and 8 bases at J, with 14 bases in the middle. Germline V gene data show CDR1 as SGHDT and CDR2 as YYEEEE. CDR3: CASSLTGTYIQYF. For the CDR3, the DNA is TGTGCCAGCAGTCTAACCGGGACATACATTCAGTACTTC.

The V gene is TRBV5-1, the J gene TRBJ2-4; perhaps TRBD1 as D (5 bases). Germline lookup yields CDR1 SGHRS and CDR2 YFSETQ. This CDR3 comprises 15 residues. The V end was cut by 0 bases, the J end by 6 bases, with 13 bases between. In DNA, the CDR3 is TGCGCCAGCAGCTTGGAAGGGGCCGTGAGAAACATTCAGTACTTC. This gives the protein CASSLEGAVRNIQYF.

The gene calls are TRBV5-1 and TRBJ1-2; 7 nucleotides align to TRBD1. This CDR3 has 17 amino acids. Germline assignment: CDR1 SGHRS and CDR2 YFSETQ. V gave up 4 bases and J gave up 2 bases; unmatched junction bases: 14. CDR3 nucleotides: TGCGCCAGCAGCCGAGGGGGACAGCAAACTACAAACTATGGCTACACCTTC. Protein product: CASSRGGQQTTNYGYTF.

The chain joins TRBV14 to TRBJ1-1; maybe TRBD1 (6 bases). Germline CDR1 and CDR2: SGHDN and FVKESK. The CDR3 spans 19 residues. V was trimmed by 4 bases and J by 3 bases, leaving 27 bases between them. Written as DNA, the CDR3 is TGTGCCAGCAGCCGGGACGGCCTATTGGCAGGGGCTTCTTACACTGAAGCTTTCTTT. Translating it yields CASSRDGLLAGASYTEAFF.

V gene TRBV14 combines with J gene TRBJ1-5; D gene uncertain. Trimming cost V 1 base and J 7 bases, with 8 bases left between them. Germline V CDR1 and CDR2: SGHDN, FVKESK. This CDR3 has 13 amino acids. Here the CDR3 reads CASSQGGQQPQHF. The DNA of the CDR3 is TGTGCCAGCAGCCAAGGAGGTCAGCAGCCCCAGCATTTT. The complete variable domain, with remaining parts taken from reference TRBV14 and TRBJ1-5, reads EAGVTQFPSHSVIEKGQTVTLRCDPISGHDNLYWYRRVMGKEIKFLLHFVKESKQDESGMPNNRFLAERTGGTYSTLKVQPAELEDSGVYFCASSQGGQQPQHFGDGTRLSIL.